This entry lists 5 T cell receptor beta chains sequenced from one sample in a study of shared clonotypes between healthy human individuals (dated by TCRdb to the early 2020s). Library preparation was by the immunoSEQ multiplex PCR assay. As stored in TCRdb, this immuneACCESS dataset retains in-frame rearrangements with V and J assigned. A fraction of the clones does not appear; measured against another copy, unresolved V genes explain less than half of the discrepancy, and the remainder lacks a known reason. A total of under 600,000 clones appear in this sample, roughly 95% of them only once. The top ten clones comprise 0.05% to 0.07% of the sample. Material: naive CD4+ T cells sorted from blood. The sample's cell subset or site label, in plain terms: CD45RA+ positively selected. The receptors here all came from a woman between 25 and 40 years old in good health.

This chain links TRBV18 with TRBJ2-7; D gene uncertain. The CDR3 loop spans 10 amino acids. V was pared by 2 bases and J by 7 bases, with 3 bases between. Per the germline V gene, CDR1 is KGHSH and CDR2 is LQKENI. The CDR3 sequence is CASSPKEQYF. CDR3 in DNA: TGTGCCAGCTCACCAAAAGAGCAGTACTTC.

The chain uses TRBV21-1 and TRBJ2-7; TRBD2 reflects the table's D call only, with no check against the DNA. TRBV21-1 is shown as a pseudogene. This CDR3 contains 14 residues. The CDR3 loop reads CASSSDGGSYEQYF. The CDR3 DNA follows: TGTGCCAGCAGCAGCGACGGGGGGTCCTACGAGCAGTACTTC.

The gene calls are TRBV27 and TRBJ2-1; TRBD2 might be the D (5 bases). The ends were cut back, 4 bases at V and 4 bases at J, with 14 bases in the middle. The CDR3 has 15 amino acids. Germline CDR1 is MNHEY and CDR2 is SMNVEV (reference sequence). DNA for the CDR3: TGTGCCAGCAGTTCCAGTAGCGCAAAATACAATGAGCAGTTCTTC. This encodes CASSSSSAKYNEQFF.

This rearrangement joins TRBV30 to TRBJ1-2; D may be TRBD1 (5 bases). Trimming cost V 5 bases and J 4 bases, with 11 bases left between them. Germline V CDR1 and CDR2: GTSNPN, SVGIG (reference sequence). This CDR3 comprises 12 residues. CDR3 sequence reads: CAWVGTFYGYTF. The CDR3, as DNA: TGTGCCTGGGTCGGGACCTTCTATGGCTACACCTTC.

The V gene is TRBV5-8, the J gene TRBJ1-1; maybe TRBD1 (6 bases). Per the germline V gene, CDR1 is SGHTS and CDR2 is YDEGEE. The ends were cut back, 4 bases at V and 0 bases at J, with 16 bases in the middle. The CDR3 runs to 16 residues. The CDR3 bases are TGTGCCAGCAGCAGGGCGTCCGGGACACTGAACACTGAAGCTTTCTTT. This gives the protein CASSRASGTLNTEAFF.